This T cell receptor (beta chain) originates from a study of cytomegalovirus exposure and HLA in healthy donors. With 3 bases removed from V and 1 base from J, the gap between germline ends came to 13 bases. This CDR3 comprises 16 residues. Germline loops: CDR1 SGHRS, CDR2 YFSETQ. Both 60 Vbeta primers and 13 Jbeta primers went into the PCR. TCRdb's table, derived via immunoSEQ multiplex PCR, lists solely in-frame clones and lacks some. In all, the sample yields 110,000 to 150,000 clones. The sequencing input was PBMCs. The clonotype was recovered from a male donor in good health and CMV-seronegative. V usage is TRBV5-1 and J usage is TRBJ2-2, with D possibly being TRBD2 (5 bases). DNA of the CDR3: TGCGCCAGCAGCTCCAACGGGATCGGGAACACCGGGGAGCTGTTTTTT. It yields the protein CASSSNGIGNTGELFF.